What follows is one T cell receptor (beta chain) and its context. These data belong to a study of T-cell reconstitution after alpha-beta-depleted transplantation in children. It was with unique molecular identifiers that the TCRbeta library was prepared. TCRdb reprocessed the PCR reads with MiXCR, giving one entry per CDR3 protein. The sample consists of 490,000 or so distinct CDR3 sequences, around 12% of them appearing once. CDR1 and CDR2 (germline): DFQATT, SNEGSKA (reference sequence). This CDR3 has 12 residues. The V gene lost 5 bases and the J gene lost 2 bases, with 8 bases spanning the gap. This specimen consisted of PBMCs from the stem cell graft donor, obtained from the stem cell graft. The V call is TRBV20-1, the J call TRBJ2-3; no clear D gene. The clonotype originates from a human donor who donated a stem cell graft to a child with combined immunodeficiency. DNA of the CDR3: TGCAGTGCTGAGACACTCACAGATACGCAGTATTTT. This encodes CSAETLTDTQYF.